The 20 T cell receptor beta chains below were found in one sample sequenced in a study of Ad26.COV2.S vaccination and SARS-CoV-2 variants (TCRdb year 2021). The library came from the immunoSEQ multiplex PCR assay. TCRdb provides this immuneACCESS table in a form limited to in-frame rearrangements. Some clones are lacking; in checked studies, under half of them reflect an unresolved V gene, and why the rest are absent is not known. The sample table shows roughly 380,000 clones, and roughly 90% are seen once. The biggest ten clones account for 3.6% of the sample. The treatment or condition tag for this specimen amounts to: some 19 received Ad26.COV2.S at low or high dose, single or two shots; roughly five received placebo; per-sample allocation not given. For vaccine and placebo recipients, the sequenced repertoires came from samples collected on day 63 after the first injection. The source material was peripheral blood, sampled in a trial of Ad26.COV2.S vaccine versus placebo. The receptor source for this set is a person aged 18-65 years who received the Ad26.COV2.S COVID-19 vaccine or a placebo.

The genes are TRBV4-3 and TRBJ1-4; possibly TRBD1 for D (5 bases). Trimming cost V 0 bases and J 6 bases, with 17 bases left between them. This CDR3 region has 17 residues. The germline V gene has CDR1 LGHNA and CDR2 YSLEER. Here the CDR3 DNA reads TGCGCCAGCAGCCAAGATCGTACAGCAGGGTTTGATGAAAAACTGTTTTTT. Its protein product is CASSQDRTAGFDEKLFF.

The V and J genes are TRBV5-1 and TRBJ2-1; D is undetermined. The CDR3 is 13 residues long. Trimming left V 0 bases short and J 3 bases short, with 4 bases between. Germline CDR1 SGHRS, CDR2 YFSETQ. CDR3 sequence reads: CASSLADYNEQFF. CDR3 DNA sequence: TGCGCCAGCAGCTTGGCGGACTACAATGAGCAGTTCTTC.

The genes are TRBV28 and TRBJ1-1; D not resolved. Germline CDR1 is MDHEN and CDR2 is SYDVKM. V lost 5 bases and J lost 10, with 17 bases in between. This CDR3 contains 13 residues. CDR3 protein: CASSPPMGNSAFF. The CDR3 DNA is TGTGCCAGCAGTCCCCCCATGGGGAACTCAGCTTTCTTT.

The J gene is TRBJ2-1, the V gene TRBV10-3; possibly TRBD1 for D (6 bases). V was shortened by 6 bases and J by 4 bases, with 16 bases between the two germline ends. CDR1 and CDR2 from the germline V gene are ENHRY and SYGVKD. CDR3 length equals 15 residues. In DNA, the CDR3 is TGTGCCATCAGCCCCCGAGGGGACACTTACAATGAGCAGTTCTTC. Translating it yields CAISPRGDTYNEQFF.

This clone appeared a single time. This chain links TRBV4-3 with TRBJ1-2; TRBD1 matches at 8 bases. The CDR3 spans 14 residues. J was trimmed by 4 bases and V by 4 bases; bases with no gene match: 5. Germline CDR1 reads LGHNA; CDR2 reads YSLEER. Here the CDR3 DNA reads TGCGCCAGCAGCCCGGACAGGGTATCCTATGGCTACACCTTC. This translates into CASSPDRVSYGYTF.

The chain combines TRBV7-2 with TRBJ2-3; the D gene is possibly TRBD1 (6 bases). This CDR3 spans 15 amino acids. CDR1 and CDR2 from the germline V gene are SGHTA and FQGNSA. Trimming stripped 5 bases from V and 2 bases from J, with 14 bases between. CDR3 sequence: CASSTDNRVTDTQYF. The CDR3 DNA reads TGTGCCAGCAGCACCGACAACAGGGTCACAGATACGCAGTATTTT.

The rearrangement links TRBV6-5 to TRBJ1-5; TRBD1 might be the D (5 bases). Germline CDR1 reads MNHEY; CDR2 reads SVGAGI. The CDR3 has 13 residues. Trimming pared 4 bases from V and 4 bases from J, leaving 8 bases between. In DNA, the CDR3 is TGTGCCAGCAGTTCGGGGGGGAATCAGCCCCAGCATTTT. Its translation is CASSSGGNQPQHF.

The chain recombines TRBV6-1 with TRBJ1-5; TRBD1 agrees at 9 bases. Germline trimming cut 4 bases from V and 2 bases from J; bases unmatched to any gene: 6. The CDR3 length is 16 residues. Germline assignment: CDR1 MNHNS and CDR2 SASEGT. Here the CDR3 reads CASSGPDRGGNQPQHF. As DNA, the CDR3 is TGTGCCAGCAGTGGACCGGACAGGGGAGGCAATCAGCCCCAGCATTTT.

The rearrangement links TRBV6-5 to TRBJ1-2; 9 bases are shared with TRBD1. Germline trimming cut 5 bases from V and 4 bases from J; bases unmatched to any gene: 5. Looked up from germline, CDR1 is MNHEY and CDR2 is SVGAGI. This CDR3 comprises 14 residues. CDR3 nucleotides: TGTGCCAGCAGTCAACAGGGGGCGGTCTATGGCTACACCTTC. It encodes CASSQQGAVYGYTF.

The rearrangement joins TRBV5-1 to TRBJ1-5, with 9 bases aligning to TRBD1. With 1 base clipped from V and 5 bases from J, the junction kept 1 base outside the gene matches. The CDR3 has 14 residues. The germline V gene has CDR1 SGHRS and CDR2 YFSETQ. The CDR3, as DNA: TGCGCCAGCAGCTTGACAGGGGGCTATCAGCCCCAGCATTTT. Translation: CASSLTGGYQPQHF.

The chain joins TRBV4-3 to TRBJ2-5; 8 positions match TRBD2. The germline V gene has CDR1 LGHNA and CDR2 YSLEER. This CDR3 comprises 17 residues. J gave up 4 bases and V 4 bases, and 14 bases lay outside the gene matches. The CDR3 here is CASSPQARGGLGETQYF. CDR3 coding DNA: TGCGCCAGCAGCCCTCAGGCACGGGGGGGCCTTGGAGAGACCCAGTACTTC.

This clone was observed a few times. The chain recombines TRBV6-2 or TRBV6-3 with TRBJ2-2; D is ambiguous. This CDR3 is built from 11 residues. The germline gives CDR1 MNHEY, CDR2 SVGEGT. Trimming removed 2 bases from V and 6 bases from J, with 1 base in between. The CDR3 here is CASSYPGELFF. DNA of the CDR3: TGTGCCAGCAGTTACCCCGGGGAGCTGTTTTTT.

The chain joins TRBV28 to TRBJ1-5; 8 bases are shared with TRBD1. This CDR3 spans 14 amino acids. CDR1 is MDHEN, CDR2 SYDVKM, per germline. Trimming at V came to 8 bases and at J to 3 bases, leaving 6 bases not matched to a gene. In DNA form, the CDR3 reads TGTGCCAGCCGGACAGGGCCAATCAATCAGCCCCAGCATTTT. It codes for CASRTGPINQPQHF.

This chain joins TRBV2 and TRBJ1-5; D is possibly TRBD1 (6 bases). Germline loops: CDR1 SNHLY, CDR2 FYNNEI. The length of the CDR3 is 15 residues. CDR3 in amino acids: CGTGGASDSNQPQHF. CDR3 in DNA: TGTGGCACGGGGGGCGCGTCTGATAGCAATCAGCCCCAGCATTTT.

DNA for the CDR3: TGTGCCAGCTCACCCCGAGGCGGAAACTACAATGAGCAGTTCTTC. Translation gives CASSPRGGNYNEQFF. The gene calls are TRBV18 and TRBJ2-1; the D is unclear. This CDR3 comprises 15 residues. Per germline, CDR1 KGHSH and CDR2 LQKENI. Trimming took 3 bases from V and 3 from J, leaving 12 bases between them.

The chain combines TRBV5-5 with TRBJ2-3; maybe TRBD2 (5 bases). This CDR3 is 16 amino acids long. CDR1 and CDR2 from the germline V gene are SGHKS and YYEKEE (reference sequence). The germline V and J ends were trimmed by 3 bases and 0 bases, with 14 bases remaining between them. The CDR3 here is CASSSGEPPSTDTQYF. CDR3 in DNA: TGTGCCAGCAGCTCCGGGGAACCTCCTAGCACAGATACGCAGTATTTT.

V is TRBV5-6 and J is TRBJ1-3; D is uncertain. This CDR3 has 15 amino acids. CDR1 and CDR2 from the germline V gene are SGHDT and YYEEEE. V was cut by 4 bases and J by 0 bases, with 11 bases left in between. As DNA, the CDR3 is TGTGCCAGCAGCCTTCAGACTCTCTCTGGAAACACCATATATTTT. Its protein product is CASSLQTLSGNTIYF.

J is TRBJ2-7 and V is TRBV30; no definite D call. Germline assignment: CDR1 GTSNPN and CDR2 SVGIG (reference sequence). Between the trimmed V and J ends, which lost 4 bases and 1 base, there was a span of 14 bases. The CDR3 runs to 14 residues. The CDR3 is CAWKARTESYEQYF. CDR3 in DNA: TGTGCCTGGAAAGCCCGGACCGAGTCCTACGAGCAGTACTTC.

The chain links TRBV2 to TRBJ1-4; 7 nucleotides line up with TRBD1. V dropped 3 bases and J dropped 4; count of bases not matched to a gene: 8. The CDR3 is made up of 16 amino acids. Germline values: CDR1 SNHLY, CDR2 FYNNEI. The chain's CDR3 is CASSDGRGPLNEKLFF. CDR3 in DNA: TGTGCCAGCAGTGACGGGAGGGGGCCCCTTAATGAAAAACTGTTTTTT.

V and J are TRBV7-9 and TRBJ2-7, with D uncertain. The germline V gene encodes CDR1 SEHNR and CDR2 FQNEAQ (reference sequence). The CDR3 loop spans 14 amino acids. The ends were cut back, 8 bases at V and 2 bases at J, with 16 bases in the middle. CDR3 nucleotides: TGTGCCAGCGTACCGGGTCTAAAACCCTACGAGCAGTACTTC. It translates to CASVPGLKPYEQYF.